The 15 T cell receptor beta chains below all came from one sample that was sequenced in a study of cytomegalovirus exposure and HLA in healthy donors. With 60 Vbeta and 13 Jbeta primers, the PCR was carried out. TCRdb keeps only in-frame clones here, not all; method: immunoSEQ multiplex PCR. This sample yields tens of thousands of clones, of which more than 50% are seen a single time; 6.2% belongs to the top ten. Sequenced: PBMCs. The receptors come from a woman aged 40-49 years in good health and CMV-seropositive.

The rearrangement links TRBV27 to TRBJ2-3; perhaps TRBD2 as D (5 bases). The germline V gene has CDR1 MNHEY and CDR2 SMNVEV (reference sequence). CDR3 size: 15 residues. Trimming took off 7 bases at V and 1 base at J, with 15 bases between the two ends. CDR3 sequence (DNA): TGTGCCAGCACCTACGGGTTCGGGGGCACAGATACGCAGTATTTT. This sequence encodes CASTYGFGGTDTQYF.

This clone showed up just a few times. The CDR3 spells CASSLGFRSGGELFF. Written as DNA, the CDR3 is TGTGCCAGCAGCTTAGGGTTCAGGTCCGGCGGGGAGCTGTTTTTT. This chain joins TRBV11-3 and TRBJ2-2; D unclear. V lost 1 base and J lost 7, with 13 bases in between. CDR1 is SGHNT, CDR2 YENEEA, per germline. CDR3 length equals 15 residues.

J is TRBJ1-1 and V is TRBV27; no firm D call. CDR1 is MNHEY and CDR2 is SMNVEV in the germline V gene (reference sequence). Trimming stripped 2 bases from V and 4 bases from J, with 11 bases between. The CDR3 consists of 14 residues. The CDR3 here is CASSLARIATEAFF. CDR3 in DNA: TGTGCCAGCAGTTTAGCGAGGATCGCCACTGAAGCTTTCTTT.

This sequence joins TRBV30 and TRBJ1-6; no reliable D call. The germline V gene has CDR1 GTSNPN and CDR2 SVGIG (reference sequence). V gave up 3 bases and J gave up 0 bases, with 3 bases separating them. This CDR3 contains 13 residues. Here the CDR3 DNA reads TGTGCCTGGAGGAGCTCCTATAATTCACCCCTCCACTTT. It specifies CAWRSSYNSPLHF.

The rearrangement links TRBV6-1 to TRBJ2-6; D may be TRBD1 (5 bases). V dropped 2 bases and J dropped 1 base, with 9 bases sitting between them. This CDR3 region has 16 residues. In germline, CDR1 is MNHNS, CDR2 SASEGT. The CDR3 DNA is TGTGCCAGCAGTGAACTGACAGCTTCTGGGGCCAACGTCCTGACTTTC. Translating gives CASSELTASGANVLTF.

The chain carries TRBV6-1 and TRBJ1-4; possibly TRBD1 for D (5 bases). CDR1 and CDR2 from the germline V gene are MNHNS and SASEGT. The V end lost 3 bases, the J end lost 7 bases, and 15 bases lay between the germline ends. This CDR3 has 15 amino acids. CDR3 amino acids: CASSEGPLEGEKLFF. The CDR3 DNA sequence: TGTGCCAGCAGTGAGGGACCTTTGGAGGGTGAAAAACTGTTTTTT.

This clone was seen a handful of times. V is TRBV28 and J is TRBJ1-5; perhaps TRBD1 as D (5 bases). CDR1 is MDHEN and CDR2 is SYDVKM in the germline V gene. The CDR3 extends over 14 amino acids. Trimming took off 6 bases at V and 3 bases at J, with 12 bases between the two ends. CDR3 nucleotides: TGTGCCAGCAGAATAACAGGTGTCAATCAGCCCCAGCATTTT. This translates into CASRITGVNQPQHF.

The chain has TRBV2 and TRBJ1-2, with no clear D. V gave up 0 bases and J gave up 0 bases, with 11 bases separating them. Per the germline V gene, CDR1 is SNHLY and CDR2 is FYNNEI. This CDR3 spans 16 amino acids. CDR3 protein: CASSEARQLTNYGYTF. The CDR3, as DNA: TGTGCCAGCAGTGAAGCGAGGCAGCTTACTAACTATGGCTACACCTTC.

By proportion, this clone is medium-sized. The CDR3 DNA sequence: TGTGCCAGCAGCCCGGGGATCACCCAAGAGACCCAGTACTTC. It codes for CASSPGITQETQYF. V and J are TRBV5-6 and TRBJ2-5; the D gene is possibly TRBD2 (5 bases). V was shortened by 4 bases and J by 1 base, with 11 bases between the two germline ends. The CDR3 spans 14 residues. Germline V CDR1 and CDR2: SGHDT, YYEEEE.

This clone appeared a few times. CDR3 loop: CASSSPPQETQYF. For the CDR3, the DNA is TGTGCCAGCAGCTCCCCCCCGCAGGAGACCCAGTACTTC. This chain connects TRBV7-9 to TRBJ2-5; D is unclear. Trimming left V 4 bases short and J 5 bases short, with 11 bases between. This CDR3 region has 13 residues. Germline CDR1 and CDR2: SEHNR and FQNEAQ (reference sequence).

This clone came up a few times. The V call is TRBV25-1, the J call TRBJ2-3; TRBD2 matches at 8 bases. CDR3 length: 17 residues. The V gene's germline CDR1 is MGHDK and CDR2 SYGVNS. The trim removed 3 bases at V and 3 bases at J, leaving 11 bases unmatched. The CDR3 bases are TGTGCCAGCAGTGAGAATACCGGGGGGGGCGTGACAGATACGCAGTATTTT. Translating it yields CASSENTGGGVTDTQYF.

The chain is built from TRBV7-9 and TRBJ2-1; possible D gene TRBD2, 7 bases. The V gene's germline CDR1 is SEHNR and CDR2 FQNEAQ (reference sequence). V was trimmed by 3 bases and J by 4 bases, leaving 13 bases between them. The length of the CDR3 is 15 residues. Here the CDR3 reads CASSFHREGYNEQFF. The CDR3 DNA follows: TGTGCCAGCAGCTTTCACAGGGAGGGATACAATGAGCAGTTCTTC.

V usage is TRBV11-3 and J usage is TRBJ1-1; weak D call: TRBD1 (5 bases). The CDR3 consists of 14 residues. Between the trimmed V and J ends, which lost 2 bases and 3 bases, there was a span of 10 bases. CDR1 and CDR2 (germline): SGHNT, YENEEA. The CDR3: CASSLRGGDTEAFF. CDR3 DNA sequence: TGTGCCAGCAGCTTAAGGGGAGGCGACACTGAAGCTTTCTTT.

The sample holds a few counts of this clone. The chain is built from TRBV7-8 and TRBJ1-6; the match to TRBD1 covers 9 bases. CDR3 length: 19 amino acids. V was clipped by 0 bases and J by 2 bases; unmatched bases: 8. In germline, CDR1 is SGHVS, CDR2 FQNEAQ. The CDR3 nucleotides read TGTGCCAGCAGCTTAGCCGAAACAGGGGGCGGAACCTATAATTCACCCCTCCACTTT. Protein: CASSLAETGGGTYNSPLHF.

This clone was observed a handful of times. This chain joins TRBV9 and TRBJ1-6, with a tentative D call TRBD1 (6 bases). There are 14 residues in the CDR3. V shed 3 bases and J shed 7 bases, with 11 bases lying between them. Germline-derived CDR1 and CDR2 are SGDLS and YYNGEE. In DNA form, the CDR3 reads TGTGCCAGCAGCGAGGGGGGGTTGAATTCACCCCTCCACTTT. Its translation is CASSEGGLNSPLHF.